The T cell receptor (beta chain) described here comes from a study of cytomegalovirus exposure and HLA in healthy donors. Study findings and constraints: Per a later analysis, about 15,000 TCR beta sequences showed association with HLA alleles at 0.05 false discovery rate. Researchers reported that a few CMV-associated chains were confirmed in vitro as CMV antigen-specific.

Points on this clone: What it binds is unknown.

The PCR ran on 60 Vbeta and 13 Jbeta primers. Method: immunoSEQ multiplex PCR; TCRdb's copy keeps in-frame clones and lacks some. The sample records more than 95,000 clones, about 75% being singletons. CDR3 length: 16 amino acids. Trimming at V came to 5 bases and at J to 7 bases, leaving 10 bases not matched to a gene. Looked up from germline, CDR1 is LNHDA and CDR2 is SQIVND (reference sequence). The chain employs TRBV19 and TRBJ1-5; 11 bases fit TRBD1. The TCR originated in a man aged 60 to 69 in good health and CMV-seropositive. Sequencing was done on a sample of PBMCs. The CDR3 loop reads CASSPQGQGAGQPQHF. CDR3 DNA sequence: TGTGCCAGTAGTCCCCAAGGACAGGGGGCTGGACAGCCCCAGCATTTT.